This T cell receptor beta chain was obtained from a study of Graves' ophthalmopathy and Graves' hyperthyroidism. Across the study: Untreated patients at initial diagnosis provided peripheral blood.

Study-wide points: Blood shared most expanded thyroid clonotypes above 0.001 frequency. Stable hyperthyroidism and ophthalmopathy were told apart by a 13-signature model, which achieved 85% to 90% sensitivity and 65% to 83% specificity.

Ophthalmopathy donors were characterized by moderate-to-severe activity, CAS of at least 3, NOSPECS of at least 4, and duration under 3 months. This clonotype was observed at least ten times. Its antigen remains unknown. Between the trimmed V and J ends, which lost 10 bases and 6 bases, there was a span of 15 bases. Germline V lookup: CDR1 LNHDA, CDR2 SQIVND (reference sequence). The CDR3 is 12 amino acids. RNA transcripts served as template for amplifying TCR beta CDR3 sequences. A first-round RT-PCR used HTBI primers, followed by a second-round multiplex PCR. Each CDR3 protein gets one entry after TCRdb re-called the multiplex PCR reads with MiXCR. The sample records about 500,000 distinct CDR3 sequences, about 15% being singletons.

The origin of this receptor is a woman aged 25-40 years with Graves' ophthalmopathy. The V gene is TRBV19, the J gene TRBJ1-1, with unresolved D. Sequencing was performed on blood. CDR3 residues: CATSSRVAEAFF. DNA for the CDR3: TGTGCCACCTCCTCACGGGTGGCTGAAGCTTTCTTT.